Following are 21 T cell receptor beta chains from one sample sequenced in a study of T cell responses to AZD1222 COVID-19 vaccine. Sequencing was performed with immunoSEQ multiplex PCR; in TCRdb, only in-frame clones are kept and a portion is missing. The table includes some 95,000 clones, roughly 91% detected once. The input for sequencing was peripheral blood, taken on day 0 of AZD1222 vaccination. Receptor source: an adult in good health.

The rearrangement uses TRBV2 and TRBJ1-1, with D possibly matching TRBD1 (5 bases). CDR1 SNHLY and CDR2 FYNNEI come from the germline V gene. This CDR3 is 13 amino acids long. The V and J ends lost 4 bases and 3 bases respectively, with 9 bases between them. DNA of the CDR3: TGTGCCAGCAGTGTCGGCAGGGACACTGAAGCTTTCTTT. Its translation is CASSVGRDTEAFF. Full variable domain (outside the CDR3, taken from reference TRBV2 and TRBJ1-1): EPEVTQTPSHQVTQMGQEVILRCVPISNHLYFYWYRQILGQKVEFLVSFYNNEISEKSEIFDDQFSVERPDGSNFTLKIRSTKLEDSAMYFCASSVGRDTEAFFGQGTRLTVV.

This chain uses TRBV5-1 with TRBJ2-2, with D perhaps matching TRBD1 (5 bases). Trimming left V 4 bases short and J 5 bases short, with 9 bases between. The CDR3 spans 13 residues. CDR1 is SGHRS, CDR2 YFSETQ, per germline. CDR3 coding DNA: TGCGCCAGCAGCCGTGACAGAACCGGGGAGCTGTTTTTT. Translation gives CASSRDRTGELFF.

The chain combines TRBV9 with TRBJ2-2, with D tentatively TRBD2 (6 bases). The V gene lost 7 bases and the J gene lost 2 bases, with 12 bases spanning the gap. From germline, CDR1 is SGDLS and CDR2 YYNGEE. The CDR3 covers 14 residues. CDR3 in DNA: TGTGCCAGCTGCCTAGCGCCTAACACCGGGGAGCTGTTTTTT. It translates to CASCLAPNTGELFF.

The CDR3 DNA reads as TGTGCCAGCAGTGAAGCTACAGGGGGCTACTCACCCCTCCACTTT. Its protein product is CASSEATGGYSPLHF. This chain uses TRBV6-1 with TRBJ1-6; 9 bases line up with TRBD1. Unmatched junction bases numbered 4, after V lost 0 bases and J lost 10 bases. The CDR3 length is 15 residues. Germline V gives CDR1 MNHNS, CDR2 SASEGT.

This sequence joins TRBV28 and TRBJ1-2; D possibly corresponds to TRBD1 (6 bases). The CDR3 totals 14 residues. The V end lost 3 bases, the J end lost 7 bases, and 15 bases lay between the germline ends. CDR1 is MDHEN and CDR2 is SYDVKM in the germline V gene. The CDR3 spells CASSFARGKLGYTF. The CDR3 coding sequence is TGTGCCAGCAGTTTCGCCAGGGGTAAACTTGGCTACACCTTC.

The J gene is TRBJ1-3, the V gene TRBV9; D unresolved. V lost 0 bases and J 7 bases, leaving 8 bases between the germline ends. The length of the CDR3 is 13 residues. Per the germline V gene, CDR1 is SGDLS and CDR2 is YYNGEE. CDR3 in amino acids: CASSVGLANTIYF. CDR3 sequence (DNA): TGTGCCAGCAGCGTAGGCTTAGCGAACACCATATATTTT.

The V gene is TRBV18, the J gene TRBJ1-3, with TRBD1 identical over 7 bases. Germline CDR1 KGHSH, CDR2 LQKENI. The CDR3 runs to 18 residues. With V trimmed by 1 base and J by 0 bases, 9 bases remained unmatched. The CDR3 DNA follows: TGTGCCAGCTCACCACAACGGCGACAGGGCATCTCTGGAAACACCATATATTTT. Amino acid sequence: CASSPQRRQGISGNTIYF.

The chain carries TRBV15 and TRBJ1-2, with no clear D. CDR1 is LNHNV, CDR2 YYDKDF, per germline (reference sequence). Trimming removed 0 bases from V and 6 bases from J, with 8 bases in between. The CDR3 spans 13 residues. CDR3 bases: TGTGCCACCAGCAGAGATCGCAGGAATGGCTACACCTTC. Translated: CATSRDRRNGYTF.

The V gene is TRBV6-2 or TRBV6-3, the J gene TRBJ2-7; 9 bases are shared with TRBD1. V lost 0 bases to trimming and J lost 2 bases; unmatched junction nucleotides: 14. Germline CDR1 reads MNHEY; CDR2 reads SVGEGT. The CDR3 has 19 residues. CDR3 sequence: CASSYSIGTYGDRAYEQYF. In DNA, the CDR3 is TGTGCCAGCAGTTACTCGATCGGAACTTACGGGGACAGGGCCTACGAGCAGTACTTC.

The gene calls are TRBV5-4 and TRBJ1-2; 10 bases are a match to TRBD1. V lost 0 bases, J lost 5 bases, and 4 bases stayed unmatched. The CDR3 runs to 15 residues. CDR1 SGHNT and CDR2 YYREEE come from the germline V gene (reference sequence). The CDR3 reads CASSLGTGGFYGYTF. The CDR3 bases are TGTGCCAGCAGCTTGGGGACAGGGGGATTTTATGGCTACACCTTC.

The V gene is TRBV27, the J gene TRBJ1-4; no firm D call. There are 12 residues in the CDR3. The germline CDR1 and CDR2 sequences are MNHEY and SMNVEV (reference sequence). Trimming took 6 bases from V and 5 from J, leaving 7 bases between them. This chain's CDR3 is CASSRPNEKLFF. The CDR3, as DNA: TGTGCCAGCAGCCGTCCCAATGAAAAACTGTTTTTT.

The V gene is TRBV7-3, the J gene TRBJ1-2, with D possibly TRBD1 on 5 matching bases. CDR1 SGHTA and CDR2 FQGTGA come from the germline V gene. With 5 bases removed from V and 0 bases from J, the gap between germline ends came to 13 bases. The CDR3 length is 15 residues. This chain's CDR3 is CASSRDGSANYGYTF. DNA for the CDR3: TGTGCCAGCAGCCGGGACGGCTCCGCTAACTATGGCTACACCTTC.

The chain has TRBV6-5 and TRBJ1-5, with D unclear. V lost 8 bases and J 0 bases, leaving 8 bases between the germline ends. The CDR3 is made up of 13 amino acids. Germline values: CDR1 MNHEY, CDR2 SVGAGI. As DNA, the CDR3 is TGTGCCAGCCAAGCGTTTAGCAATCAGCCCCAGCATTTT. Translated, it gives CASQAFSNQPQHF.

The J gene is TRBJ2-6, the V gene TRBV5-1; a weak D match, TRBD2 (5 bases). Per the germline V gene, CDR1 is SGHRS and CDR2 is YFSETQ. This CDR3 has 17 residues. V was cut by 1 base and J by 2 bases, with 13 bases left in between. CDR3 region: CASSLRIQAAGANVLTF. The CDR3 nucleotides read TGCGCCAGCAGCTTGCGCATACAAGCGGCTGGGGCCAACGTCCTGACTTTC.

V and J are TRBV3-1 (or the pseudogene TRBV3-2) and TRBJ1-1, with TRBD1 matching 7 bases. Germline assignment: CDR1 LGHDT and CDR2 YNNKEL (reference sequence). The CDR3 consists of 17 residues. Trimming at V came to 4 bases and at J to 2 bases, leaving 13 bases not matched to a gene. The CDR3 loop is CASSPYATGTLNTEAFF. In DNA form, the CDR3 reads TGTGCCAGCAGCCCCTATGCGACAGGGACCCTTAACACTGAAGCTTTCTTT.

The chain carries TRBV7-9 and TRBJ1-4, with a weak D call TRBD1 (6 bases). Germline CDR1 reads SEHNR; CDR2 reads FQNEAQ (reference sequence). Trimming took 5 bases from V and 2 from J, leaving 15 bases between them. The CDR3 contains 16 residues. The CDR3 nucleotides are TGTGCCAGCAGCCAATCCGGGGGCATCACTAATGAAAAACTGTTTTTT. Its translation: CASSQSGGITNEKLFF.

The rearrangement links TRBV5-1 to TRBJ2-3, with TRBD2 matching 7 bases. J gave up 2 bases and V 1 base, and 4 bases lay outside the gene matches. Per the germline V gene, CDR1 is SGHRS and CDR2 is YFSETQ. This CDR3 has 15 residues. The CDR3 spells CASSLSGGLTDTQYF. The CDR3 coding sequence is TGCGCCAGCAGCTTGTCGGGGGGACTCACAGATACGCAGTATTTT.

This chain joins TRBV27 and TRBJ1-5; tentative D call: TRBD1 (5 bases). Germline V gene sequence: CDR1 MNHEY, CDR2 SMNVEV (reference sequence). Trimming removed 5 bases at V and 5 bases at J, with 7 bases between. The CDR3 extends over 12 amino acids. The DNA of the CDR3 is TGTGCCAGCAGTATGACAGATCAGCCCCAGCATTTT. Residues: CASSMTDQPQHF.

The chain links TRBV10-3 to TRBJ2-3; 9 positions agree with TRBD1. Per germline, CDR1 ENHRY and CDR2 SYGVKD. Germline trimming cut 6 bases from V and 2 bases from J; bases unmatched to any gene: 9. This CDR3 region has 16 residues. Written as DNA, the CDR3 is TGTGCCATCAGCCAGGGACAGGGAATAGTCACAGATACGCAGTATTTT. Protein product: CAISQGQGIVTDTQYF.

This clone has only one observation. V is TRBV7-9 and J is TRBJ1-1; 7 bases agree with TRBD1. Germline V gene lookup returns CDR1 SEHNR and CDR2 FQNEAQ (reference sequence). The CDR3 extends over 16 amino acids. The ends lost 4 bases at V and 0 bases at J; junction bases unmatched: 8. The CDR3 loop is CASSSLGDSMNTEAFF. DNA for the CDR3: TGTGCCAGCAGCTCCCTAGGGGACAGCATGAACACTGAAGCTTTCTTT.

The J gene is TRBJ2-3, the V gene TRBV4-1; TRBD1 matches 11 bases. CDR1 and CDR2 from the germline V gene are MGHRA and YSYEKL. Germline trimming cut 1 base from V and 7 bases from J; bases unmatched to any gene: 4. This CDR3 has 15 residues. As DNA, the CDR3 is TGCGCCAGCAGCCAAGCCGGGACAGGGGGACATACGCAGTATTTT. Amino acids: CASSQAGTGGHTQYF.